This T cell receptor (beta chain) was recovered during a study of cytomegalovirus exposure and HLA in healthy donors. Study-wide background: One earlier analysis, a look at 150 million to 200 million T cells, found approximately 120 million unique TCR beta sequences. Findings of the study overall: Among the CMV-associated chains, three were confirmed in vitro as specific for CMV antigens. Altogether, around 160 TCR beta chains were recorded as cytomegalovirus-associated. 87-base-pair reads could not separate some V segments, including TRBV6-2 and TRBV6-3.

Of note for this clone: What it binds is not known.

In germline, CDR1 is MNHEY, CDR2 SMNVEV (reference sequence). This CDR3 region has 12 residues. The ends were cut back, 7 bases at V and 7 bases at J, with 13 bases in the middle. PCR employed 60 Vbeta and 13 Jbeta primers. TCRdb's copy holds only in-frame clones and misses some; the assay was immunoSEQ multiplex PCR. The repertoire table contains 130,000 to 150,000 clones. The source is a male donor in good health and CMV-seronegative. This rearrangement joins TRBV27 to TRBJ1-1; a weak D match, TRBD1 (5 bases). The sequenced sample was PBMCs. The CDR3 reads CASKGIDSEAFF. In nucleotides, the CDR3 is TGTGCCAGCAAAGGAATCGACAGTGAAGCTTTCTTT.